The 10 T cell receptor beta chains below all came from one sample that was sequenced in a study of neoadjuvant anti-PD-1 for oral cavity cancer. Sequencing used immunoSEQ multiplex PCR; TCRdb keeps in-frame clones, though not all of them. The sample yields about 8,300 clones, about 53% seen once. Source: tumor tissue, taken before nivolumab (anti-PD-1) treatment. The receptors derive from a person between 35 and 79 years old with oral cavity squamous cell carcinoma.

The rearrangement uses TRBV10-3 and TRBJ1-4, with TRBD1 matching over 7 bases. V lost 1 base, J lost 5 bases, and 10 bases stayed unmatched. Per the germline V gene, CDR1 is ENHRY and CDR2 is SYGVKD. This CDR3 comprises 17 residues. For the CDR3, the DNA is TGTGCCATCAGTGAGTTTTGGACAGGCAGGGAGAATGAAAAACTGTTTTTT. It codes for CAISEFWTGRENEKLFF.

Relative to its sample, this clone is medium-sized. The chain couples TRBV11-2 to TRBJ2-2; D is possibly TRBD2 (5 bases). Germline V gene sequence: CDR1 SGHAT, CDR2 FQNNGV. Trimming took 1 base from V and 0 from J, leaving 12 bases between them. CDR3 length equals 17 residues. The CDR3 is CASSLGPSYANTGELFF. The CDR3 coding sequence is TGTGCCAGCAGCTTAGGGCCTAGCTACGCGAACACCGGGGAGCTGTTTTTT.

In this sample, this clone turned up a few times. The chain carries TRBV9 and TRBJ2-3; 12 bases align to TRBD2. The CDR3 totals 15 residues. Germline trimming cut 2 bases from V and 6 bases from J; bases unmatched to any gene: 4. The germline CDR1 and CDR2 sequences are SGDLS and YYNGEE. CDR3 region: CASSVASGRGDTQYF. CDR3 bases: TGTGCCAGCAGCGTCGCTAGCGGGAGGGGGGATACGCAGTATTTT.

CDR3 DNA: TGTGCCAGCAGCTTATCCAGGAGCTACACCTTC. This gives the protein CASSLSRSYTF. The chain is built from TRBV5-4 and TRBJ1-2, with D unresolved. The CDR3 runs to 11 residues. Between the trimmed V and J ends, which lost 2 bases and 9 bases, there was a span of 8 bases. CDR1 is SGHNT, CDR2 YYREEE, per germline (reference sequence). The entire variable domain, with the rest obtained from reference TRBV5-4 and TRBJ1-2, is as follows: ETGVTQSPTHLIKTRGQQVTLRCSSQSGHNTVSWYQQALGQGPQFIFQYYREEENGRGNFPPRFSGLQFPNYSSELNVNALELDDSALYLCASSLSRSYTFGSGTRLTVV.

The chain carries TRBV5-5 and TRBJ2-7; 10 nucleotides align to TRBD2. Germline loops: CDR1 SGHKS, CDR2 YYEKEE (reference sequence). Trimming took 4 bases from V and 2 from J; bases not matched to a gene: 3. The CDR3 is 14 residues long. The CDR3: CASSPGLATYEQYF. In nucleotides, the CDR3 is TGTGCCAGCAGCCCGGGACTAGCGACCTACGAGCAGTACTTC.

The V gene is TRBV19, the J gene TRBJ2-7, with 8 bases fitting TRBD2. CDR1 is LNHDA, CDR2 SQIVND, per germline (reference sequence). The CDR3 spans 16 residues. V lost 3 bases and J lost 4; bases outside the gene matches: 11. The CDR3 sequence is CASSISGPPSGYEQYF. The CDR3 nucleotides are TGTGCCAGTAGTATTTCGGGCCCGCCTAGCGGGTACGAGCAGTACTTC.

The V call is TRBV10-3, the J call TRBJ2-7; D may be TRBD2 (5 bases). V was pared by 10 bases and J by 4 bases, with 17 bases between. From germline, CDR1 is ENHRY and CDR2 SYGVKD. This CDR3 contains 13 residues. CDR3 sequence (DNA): TGTGCCACCAGAGGGCTAGCCCCTTACGAGCAGTACTTC. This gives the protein CATRGLAPYEQYF.

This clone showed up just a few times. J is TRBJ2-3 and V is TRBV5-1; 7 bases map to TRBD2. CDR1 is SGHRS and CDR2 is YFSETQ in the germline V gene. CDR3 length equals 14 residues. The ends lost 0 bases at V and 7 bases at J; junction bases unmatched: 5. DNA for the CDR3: TGCGCCAGCAGCTTGGATACTAGCGCAAATACGCAGTATTTT. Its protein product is CASSLDTSANTQYF.

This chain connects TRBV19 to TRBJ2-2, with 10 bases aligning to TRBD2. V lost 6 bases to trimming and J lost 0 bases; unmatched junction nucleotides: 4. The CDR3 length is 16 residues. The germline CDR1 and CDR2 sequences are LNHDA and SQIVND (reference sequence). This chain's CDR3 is CASSTGLAANTGELFF. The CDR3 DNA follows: TGTGCCAGTAGCACCGGACTAGCGGCGAACACCGGGGAGCTGTTTTTT.

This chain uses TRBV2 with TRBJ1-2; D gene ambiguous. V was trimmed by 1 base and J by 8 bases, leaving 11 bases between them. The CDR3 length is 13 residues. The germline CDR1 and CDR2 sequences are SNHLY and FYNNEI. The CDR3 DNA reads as TGTGCCAGCAGTGAAGATGGGCCGGGAGGCTACACCTTC. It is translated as CASSEDGPGGYTF.